This T cell receptor (beta chain) emerged from a study of T cells in pancreatic ductal adenocarcinoma. TCRdb's table, derived via immunoSEQ multiplex PCR, lists solely in-frame clones and lacks some. This sample has about 31,000 clones, with approximately 94% found just once. The germline V gene encodes CDR1 ENHRY and CDR2 SYGVKD. This CDR3 is built from 11 residues. Trimming shortened V by 10 bases and J by 4 bases, and 9 bases separated the two germline ends. Selected pancreatic ductal adenocarcinoma patients had undergone surgery without neoadjuvant therapy. The V and J genes are TRBV10-3 and TRBJ2-3; D is ambiguous. Sequencing used PBMCs. This receptor was obtained from a human donor with pancreatic ductal adenocarcinoma. The CDR3 protein is CATSYADTQYF. The CDR3 region has the DNA TGTGCCACCTCATATGCAGATACGCAGTATTTT.